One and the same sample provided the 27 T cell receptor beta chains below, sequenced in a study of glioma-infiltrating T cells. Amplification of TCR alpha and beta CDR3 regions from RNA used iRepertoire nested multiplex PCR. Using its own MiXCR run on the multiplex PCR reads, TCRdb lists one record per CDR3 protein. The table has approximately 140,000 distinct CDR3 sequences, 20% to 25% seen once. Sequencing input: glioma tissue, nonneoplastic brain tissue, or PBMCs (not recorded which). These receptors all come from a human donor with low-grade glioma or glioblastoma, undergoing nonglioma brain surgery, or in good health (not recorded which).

CDR3 protein: CASSSPTGRNSPLHF. DNA of the CDR3: TGTGCCAGCAGCTCGCCTACAGGGAGGAATTCACCCCTCCACTTT. The chain recombines TRBV28 with TRBJ1-6; perhaps TRBD1 as D (6 bases). In germline, CDR1 is MDHEN, CDR2 SYDVKM. The CDR3 length is 15 residues. V shed 6 bases and J shed 7 bases, with 16 bases lying between them.

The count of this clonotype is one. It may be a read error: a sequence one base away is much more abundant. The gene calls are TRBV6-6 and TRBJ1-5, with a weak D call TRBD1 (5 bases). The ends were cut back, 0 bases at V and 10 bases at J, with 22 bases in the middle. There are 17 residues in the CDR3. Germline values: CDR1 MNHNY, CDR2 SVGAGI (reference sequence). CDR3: CASSYSRLIGDGHPQHF. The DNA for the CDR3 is TGTGCCAGCAGTTACTCGAGGCTTATAGGGGACGGGCATCCCCAGCATTTT.

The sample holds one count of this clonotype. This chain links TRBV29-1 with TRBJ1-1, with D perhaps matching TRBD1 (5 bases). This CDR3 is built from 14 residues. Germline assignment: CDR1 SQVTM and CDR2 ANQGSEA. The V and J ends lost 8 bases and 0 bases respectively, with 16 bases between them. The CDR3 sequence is CSTQGVNMNTEAFF. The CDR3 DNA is TGCAGCACCCAAGGGGTAAACATGAACACTGAAGCTTTCTTT.

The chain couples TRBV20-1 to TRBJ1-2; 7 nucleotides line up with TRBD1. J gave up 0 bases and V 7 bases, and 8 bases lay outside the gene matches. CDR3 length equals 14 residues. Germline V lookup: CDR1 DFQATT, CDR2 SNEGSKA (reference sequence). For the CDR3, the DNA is TGCAGTGTCACACAGGGGCGAGCTAACTATGGCTACACCTTC. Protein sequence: CSVTQGRANYGYTF.

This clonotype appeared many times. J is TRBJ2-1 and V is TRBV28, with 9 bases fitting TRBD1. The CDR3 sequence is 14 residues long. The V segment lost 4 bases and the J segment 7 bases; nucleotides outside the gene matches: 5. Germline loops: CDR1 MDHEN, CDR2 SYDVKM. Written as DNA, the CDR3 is TGTGCCAGCAGTTCACAGGGGGCCCGGAATGAGCAGTTCTTC. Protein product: CASSSQGARNEQFF.

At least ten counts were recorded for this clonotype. The CDR3 nucleotides are TGTGCCAGCAGTTACGGTCCCCAGGGGCTCCTCTCTGGAAACACCATATATTTT. It specifies CASSYGPQGLLSGNTIYF. V is TRBV6-6 and J is TRBJ1-3; maybe TRBD1 (6 bases). CDR1 MNHNY and CDR2 SVGAGI come from the germline V gene (reference sequence). This CDR3 region has 18 residues. V was clipped by 2 bases and J by 0 bases, with 17 bases between them.

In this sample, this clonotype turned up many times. CDR3 sequence reads: CASSYLAGDTDTQYF. The CDR3 nucleotides are TGTGCCAGCAGTTACTTAGCGGGGGACACAGATACGCAGTATTTT. J is TRBJ2-3 and V is TRBV6-6; 9 nucleotides match TRBD2. The CDR3 consists of 15 residues. V lost 1 base, J lost 2 bases, and 1 base stayed unmatched. The germline V gene encodes CDR1 MNHNY and CDR2 SVGAGI (reference sequence).

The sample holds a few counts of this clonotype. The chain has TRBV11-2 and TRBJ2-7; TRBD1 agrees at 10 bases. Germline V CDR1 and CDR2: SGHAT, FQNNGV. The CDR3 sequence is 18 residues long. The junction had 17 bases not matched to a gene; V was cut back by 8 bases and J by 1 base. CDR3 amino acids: CASLGGTGDPSGSYEQYV. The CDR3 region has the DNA TGTGCCAGCTTGGGGGGGACAGGGGACCCCTCAGGGTCCTACGAGCAGTACGTC.

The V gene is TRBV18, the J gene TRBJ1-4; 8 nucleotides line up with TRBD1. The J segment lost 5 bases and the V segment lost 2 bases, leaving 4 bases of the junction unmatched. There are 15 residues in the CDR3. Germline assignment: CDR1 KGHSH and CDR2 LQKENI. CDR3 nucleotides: TGTGCCAGCTCACCAGACAGGGGCTTGAATGAAAAACTGTTTTTT. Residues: CASSPDRGLNEKLFF.

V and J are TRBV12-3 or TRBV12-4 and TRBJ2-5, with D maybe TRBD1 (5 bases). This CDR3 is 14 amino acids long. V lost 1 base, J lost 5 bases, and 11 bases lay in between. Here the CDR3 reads CASSLGSRAETQYF. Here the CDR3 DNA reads TGTGCCAGCAGTTTAGGCTCCAGGGCGGAGACCCAGTACTTC.

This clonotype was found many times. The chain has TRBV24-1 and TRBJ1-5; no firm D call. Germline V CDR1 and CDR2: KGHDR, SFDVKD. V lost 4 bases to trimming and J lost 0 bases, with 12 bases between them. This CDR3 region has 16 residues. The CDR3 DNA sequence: TGTGCCACCAGTGACCCCCAGTCCAGTAGCAATCAGCCCCAGCATTTT. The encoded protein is CATSDPQSSSNQPQHF.

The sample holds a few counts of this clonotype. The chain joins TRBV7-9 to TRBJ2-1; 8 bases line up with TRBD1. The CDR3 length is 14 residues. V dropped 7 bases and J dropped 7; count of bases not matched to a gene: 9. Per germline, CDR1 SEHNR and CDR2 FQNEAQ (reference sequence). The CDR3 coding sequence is TGTGCCAGCAACCGGCAGGGGGCGTGGAATGAGCAGTTCTTC. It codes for CASNRQGAWNEQFF.

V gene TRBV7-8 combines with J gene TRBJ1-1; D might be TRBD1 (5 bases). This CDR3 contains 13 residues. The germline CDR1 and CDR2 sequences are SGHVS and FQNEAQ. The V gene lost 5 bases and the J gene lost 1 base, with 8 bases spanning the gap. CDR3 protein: CASSAQGNTEAFF. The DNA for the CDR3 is TGTGCCAGCAGCGCGCAGGGGAACACTGAAGCTTTCTTT.

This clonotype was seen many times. CDR3 nucleotides: TGTGCCAGCAGCCGGACGGGCAGCAATCAGCCCCAGCATTTT. It specifies CASSRTGSNQPQHF. The chain employs TRBV7-9 and TRBJ1-5; D is uncertain. V dropped 5 bases and J dropped 1 base, with 9 bases sitting between them. CDR3 length: 14 amino acids. In germline, CDR1 is SEHNR, CDR2 FQNEAQ (reference sequence).

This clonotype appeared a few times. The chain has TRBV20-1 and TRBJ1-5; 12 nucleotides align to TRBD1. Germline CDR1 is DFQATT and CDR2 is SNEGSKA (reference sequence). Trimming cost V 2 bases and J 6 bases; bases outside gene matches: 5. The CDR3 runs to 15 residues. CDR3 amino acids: CSARPGQGASQPQHF. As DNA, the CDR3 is TGCAGTGCTAGACCGGGACAGGGGGCGAGTCAGCCCCAGCATTTT.

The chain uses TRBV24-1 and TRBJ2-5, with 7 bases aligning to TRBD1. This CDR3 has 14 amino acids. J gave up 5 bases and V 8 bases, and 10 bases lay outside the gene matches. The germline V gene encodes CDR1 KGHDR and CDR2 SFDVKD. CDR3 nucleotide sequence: TGTGCCACCACCGGCGACAGGGTGGGGGAGACCCAGTACTTC. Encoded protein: CATTGDRVGETQYF.

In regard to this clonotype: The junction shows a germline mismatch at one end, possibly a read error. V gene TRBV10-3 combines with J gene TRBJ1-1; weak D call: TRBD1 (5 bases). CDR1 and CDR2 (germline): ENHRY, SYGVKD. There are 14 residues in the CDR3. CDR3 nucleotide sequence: TGTGCCATCAATGAGACGACAGTTAACACTGAAGCTTTCTTT. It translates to CAINETTVNTEAFF.

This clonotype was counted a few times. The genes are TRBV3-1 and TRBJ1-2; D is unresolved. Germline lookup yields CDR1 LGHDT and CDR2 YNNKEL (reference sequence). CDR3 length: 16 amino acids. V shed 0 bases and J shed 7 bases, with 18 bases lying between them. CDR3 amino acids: CASSQDRPLGISGYTF. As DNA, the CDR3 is TGTGCCAGCAGCCAAGACCGCCCACTGGGGATCTCTGGCTACACCTTC.

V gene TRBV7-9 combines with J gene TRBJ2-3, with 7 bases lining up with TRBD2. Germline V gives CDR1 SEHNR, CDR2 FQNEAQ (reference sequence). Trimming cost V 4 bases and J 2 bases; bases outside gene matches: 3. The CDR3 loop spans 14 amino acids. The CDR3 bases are TGTGCCAGCAGCTGGGACTACCCCACAGATACGCAGTATTTT. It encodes CASSWDYPTDTQYF.

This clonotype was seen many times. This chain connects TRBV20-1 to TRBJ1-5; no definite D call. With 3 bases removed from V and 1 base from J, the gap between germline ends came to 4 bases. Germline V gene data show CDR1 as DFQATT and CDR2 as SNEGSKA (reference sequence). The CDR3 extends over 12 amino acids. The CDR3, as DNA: TGCAGTGCTAGGACAAGCAATCAGCCCCAGCATTTT. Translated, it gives CSARTSNQPQHF.

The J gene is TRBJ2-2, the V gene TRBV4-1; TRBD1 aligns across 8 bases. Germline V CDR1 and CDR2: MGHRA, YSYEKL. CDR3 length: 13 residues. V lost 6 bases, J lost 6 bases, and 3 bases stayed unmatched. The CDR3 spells CASRSTGAGELFF. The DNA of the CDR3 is TGCGCCAGCAGGTCGACAGGGGCCGGGGAGCTGTTTTTT.

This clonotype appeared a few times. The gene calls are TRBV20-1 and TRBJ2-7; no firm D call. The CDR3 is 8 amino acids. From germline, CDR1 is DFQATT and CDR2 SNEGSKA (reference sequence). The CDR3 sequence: CSSRVQYV. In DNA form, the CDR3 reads TGCAGCTCCCGTGTGCAGTACGTC.

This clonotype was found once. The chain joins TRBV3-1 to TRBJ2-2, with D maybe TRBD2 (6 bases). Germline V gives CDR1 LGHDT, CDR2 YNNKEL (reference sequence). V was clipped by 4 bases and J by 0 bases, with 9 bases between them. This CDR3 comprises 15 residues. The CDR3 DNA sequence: TGTGCCAGCAGCCGGCAGCGGGCGAACACCGGGGAGCTGTTTTTT. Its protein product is CASSRQRANTGELFF.

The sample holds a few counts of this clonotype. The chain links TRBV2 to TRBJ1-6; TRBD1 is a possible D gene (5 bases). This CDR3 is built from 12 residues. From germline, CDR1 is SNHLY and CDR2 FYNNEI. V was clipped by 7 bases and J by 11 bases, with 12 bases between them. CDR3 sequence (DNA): TGTGCCAGCACATCGGGGCGCCCACCCCTCCACTTT. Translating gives CASTSGRPPLHF. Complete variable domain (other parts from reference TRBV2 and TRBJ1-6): EPEVTQTPSHQVTQMGQEVILRCVPISNHLYFYWYRQILGQKVEFLVSFYNNEISEKSEIFDDQFSVERPDGSNFTLKIRSTKLEDSAMYFCASTSGRPPLHFGNGTRLTVT.

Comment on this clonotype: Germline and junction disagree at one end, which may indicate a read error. The CDR3: CASSQNLDQPQHF. CDR3 DNA sequence: TGCGCCAGCAGCCAAAACTTAGATCAGCCCCAGCATTTT. The genes are TRBV7-6 and TRBJ1-5; D remains unclear. CDR3 length equals 13 residues. Germline V gene data show CDR1 as SGHVS and CDR2 as FNYEAQ.

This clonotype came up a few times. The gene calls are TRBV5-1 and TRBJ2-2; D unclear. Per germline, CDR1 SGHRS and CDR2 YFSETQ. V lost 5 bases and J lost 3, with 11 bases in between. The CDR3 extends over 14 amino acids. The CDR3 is CASRVGPDTGELFF. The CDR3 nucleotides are TGCGCCAGCAGGGTCGGACCTGACACCGGGGAGCTGTTTTTT.

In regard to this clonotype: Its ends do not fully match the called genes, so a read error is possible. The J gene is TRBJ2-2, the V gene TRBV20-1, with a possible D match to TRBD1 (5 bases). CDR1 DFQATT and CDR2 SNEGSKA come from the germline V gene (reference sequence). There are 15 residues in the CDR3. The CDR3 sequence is CSARKGYRNIGELFF. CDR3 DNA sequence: TGCAGTGCTAGGAAGGGGTACAGGAACATCGGGGAGCTGTTTTTT.